The 30 T cell receptor beta chains in this list originate from one sample, sequenced in a study of resident and recirculating memory T cells in vitiligo. This table comes from immunoSEQ multiplex PCR, and its TCRdb copy is limited to in-frame clones, with some not included. The sample holds tens of thousands of clones, roughly nine tenths seen once. The source material was blood. The receptors were gathered from a male donor with vitiligo.

The gene calls are TRBV10-3 and TRBJ1-2; D not certain. Germline V gene lookup returns CDR1 ENHRY and CDR2 SYGVKD. The V gene lost 6 bases and the J gene lost 4 bases, with 12 bases spanning the gap. This CDR3 contains 13 residues. In DNA, the CDR3 is TGTGCCATCAGCCCAGAACCCTCCTATGGCTACACCTTC. Translated: CAISPEPSYGYTF.

The CDR3 protein is CASSLGRASSYEQYF. In nucleotides, the CDR3 is TGTGCCAGCAGCTTGGGCAGGGCTAGCTCCTACGAGCAGTACTTC. The J gene is TRBJ2-7, the V gene TRBV11-3; TRBD1 might be the D (5 bases). Trimming left V 3 bases short and J 0 bases short, with 12 bases between. This CDR3 has 15 amino acids. CDR1 and CDR2 (germline): SGHNT, YENEEA. Together with reference TRBV11-3 and TRBJ2-7, the CDR3 gives the full variable domain: EAGVVQSPRYKIIEKKQPVAFWCNPISGHNTLYWYLQNLGQGPELLIRYENEEAVDDSQLPKDRFSAERLKGVDSTLKIQPAELGDSAVYLCASSLGRASSYEQYFGPGTRLTVT.

The CDR3 nucleotides read TGTGCCAGCAGCTTACAGGGGATGAACACCGGGGAGCTGTTTTTT. Its protein product is CASSLQGMNTGELFF. V usage is TRBV7-9 and J usage is TRBJ2-2, with TRBD1 as a possible D gene (6 bases). This CDR3 contains 15 residues. V lost 2 bases to trimming and J lost 1 base, with 8 bases between them. The germline V gene has CDR1 SEHNR and CDR2 FQNEAQ (reference sequence).

Note on this clone: This sample also contains other DNA sequences that code for the same CDR3. This chain connects TRBV7-7 to TRBJ2-1; 7 bases line up with TRBD2. V lost 3 bases and J lost 0; bases outside the gene matches: 2. The CDR3 runs 15 residues. Germline CDR1 and CDR2: SSHAT and FNYEAQ (reference sequence). The CDR3 DNA reads TGTGCCAGCAGCTTGGGGGGGGGCTCCTACAATGAGCAGTTCTTC. It specifies CASSLGGGSYNEQFF.

V usage is TRBV2 and J usage is TRBJ1-2; D remains ambiguous. V gave up 3 bases and J gave up 4 bases, with 6 bases separating them. CDR1 and CDR2 from the germline V gene are SNHLY and FYNNEI. The CDR3 consists of 12 residues. CDR3 protein: CASSEGAYGYTF. CDR3 nucleotide sequence: TGTGCCAGCAGTGAGGGAGCCTATGGCTACACCTTC.

The J gene is TRBJ1-6, the V gene TRBV4-2; TRBD1 matches at 8 bases. Germline-derived CDR1 and CDR2 are LGHNA and YNFKEQ. The CDR3 length is 15 residues. After removal of 4 bases from V and 7 bases from J, the junction contained 6 bases not matched to a gene. CDR3 DNA sequence: TGTGCCAGCAGCCCCCCGACAGGGGAGAATTCACCCCTCCACTTT. Its translation is CASSPPTGENSPLHF.

This clone was counted once. The gene calls are TRBV18 and TRBJ1-5; TRBD1 matches at 10 bases. Germline V gives CDR1 KGHSH, CDR2 LQKENI. The CDR3 consists of 14 residues. Trimming removed 5 bases from V and 5 bases from J; junction bases left unmatched: 3. CDR3 sequence (DNA): TGTGCCAGCTCATCGGGACAGGGGTATCAGCCCCAGCATTTT. It specifies CASSSGQGYQPQHF.

The chain has TRBV4-3 and TRBJ1-6, with 9 positions matching TRBD1. CDR1 is LGHNA and CDR2 is YSLEER in the germline V gene. V lost 4 bases to trimming and J lost 7 bases; unmatched junction nucleotides: 5. This CDR3 spans 15 amino acids. As DNA, the CDR3 is TGCGCCAGCAGCCGTCTACAGGGGGCCAATTCACCCCTCCACTTT. It yields the protein CASSRLQGANSPLHF.

This clone turned up a few times. The chain uses TRBV9 and TRBJ1-3; D gene unclear. Between the trimmed V and J ends, which lost 0 bases and 2 bases, there was a span of 12 bases. CDR1 SGDLS and CDR2 YYNGEE come from the germline V gene. The CDR3 is made up of 16 amino acids. CDR3 sequence reads: CASSVVGSGTGNTIYF. The CDR3 DNA reads as TGTGCCAGCAGCGTAGTGGGCAGCGGCACTGGAAACACCATATATTTT.

This clone was recorded only once. The chain is built from TRBV11-2 and TRBJ1-2; TRBD1 is a possible D gene (5 bases). V lost 3 bases, J lost 3 bases, and 14 bases lay in between. Germline assignment: CDR1 SGHAT and CDR2 FQNNGV. The CDR3 length is 15 residues. CDR3 sequence reads: CASSFGGGIHYGYTF. The CDR3 bases are TGTGCCAGCAGCTTCGGCGGGGGGATCCACTATGGCTACACCTTC.

V and J are TRBV10-3 and TRBJ1-6; a possible D gene is TRBD1 (5 bases). V shed 2 bases and J shed 0 bases, with 11 bases lying between them. There are 17 residues in the CDR3. CDR1 and CDR2 from the germline V gene are ENHRY and SYGVKD. CDR3 in amino acids: CAISEDRILSYNSPLHF. The CDR3, as DNA: TGTGCCATCAGTGAGGACAGAATTCTCTCCTATAATTCACCCCTCCACTTT.

The chain carries TRBV4-2 and TRBJ1-2; the match to TRBD1 covers 9 bases. V trimming: 3 bases; J trimming: 2 bases; junction bases outside the gene matches: 10. The CDR3 has 17 residues. Germline CDR1 LGHNA, CDR2 YNFKEQ. CDR3 nucleotide sequence: TGTGCCAGCAGCCATACCGGAACAGGGGGCTCGAACTATGGCTACACCTTC. Amino acid sequence: CASSHTGTGGSNYGYTF.

This clone has a single count. The genes are TRBV6-6 and TRBJ1-1; D unclear. V was cut by 6 bases and J by 1 base, with 9 bases left in between. The length of the CDR3 is 13 residues. Germline loops: CDR1 MNHNY, CDR2 SVGAGI (reference sequence). This chain's CDR3 is CASRWAGNTEAFF. CDR3 in DNA: TGTGCCAGCAGGTGGGCAGGGAACACTGAAGCTTTCTTT.

This clone was detected once. The V and J genes are TRBV4-2 and TRBJ2-7; 7 bases agree with TRBD2. This CDR3 is 16 amino acids long. Germline CDR1 LGHNA, CDR2 YNFKEQ. V shed 0 bases and J 2 bases; nucleotides not matched to a gene: 7. DNA for the CDR3: TGTGCCAGCAGCCAAGATATGGCTAGCGGCGCCTACGAGCAGTACTTC. The encoded protein is CASSQDMASGAYEQYF.

In this sample, this clone turned up once. The J gene is TRBJ1-4, the V gene TRBV6-5, with D perhaps matching TRBD1 (6 bases). V lost 4 bases and J 1 base, leaving 13 bases between the germline ends. This CDR3 is 16 amino acids long. From germline, CDR1 is MNHEY and CDR2 SVGAGI. CDR3 coding DNA: TGTGCCAGCAGTTCGGCAGGGGCTGTAACTAATGAAAAACTGTTTTTT. It specifies CASSSAGAVTNEKLFF.

V usage is TRBV2 and J usage is TRBJ1-1, with 12 bases aligning to TRBD1. The trim removed 6 bases at V and 5 bases at J, leaving 1 base unmatched. The germline V gene has CDR1 SNHLY and CDR2 FYNNEI. The CDR3 extends over 13 amino acids. The CDR3 sequence is CASRGQGATEAFF. For the CDR3, the DNA is TGTGCCAGCAGGGGACAGGGGGCTACTGAAGCTTTCTTT.

This chain links TRBV19 with TRBJ1-2; a weak D match, TRBD1 (5 bases). The CDR3 runs 15 residues. Germline CDR1 and CDR2: LNHDA and SQIVND (reference sequence). V was trimmed by 7 bases and J by 3 bases, leaving 18 bases between them. The CDR3 loop is CASTILADRDYGYTF. The CDR3 coding sequence is TGTGCCAGTACCATTCTCGCTGACAGAGACTATGGCTACACCTTC.

This clone has a single count. This chain links TRBV27 with TRBJ1-5; 8 bases fit TRBD1. CDR3 length equals 17 residues. Germline CDR1 is MNHEY and CDR2 is SMNVEV (reference sequence). Trimming took 5 bases from V and 2 from J; bases not matched to a gene: 11. The CDR3 reads CASSHGRGPWGNQPQHF. In nucleotides, the CDR3 is TGTGCCAGCAGTCACGGCAGGGGGCCCTGGGGCAATCAGCCCCAGCATTTT.

CDR3 sequence reads: CASSQEAQAPYEQYF. CDR3 nucleotides: TGCGCCAGCAGCCAAGAGGCACAGGCCCCCTACGAGCAGTACTTC. This chain joins TRBV4-3 and TRBJ2-7, with D possibly matching TRBD1 (5 bases). V was clipped by 0 bases and J by 2 bases, with 11 bases between them. Germline V gene data show CDR1 as LGHNA and CDR2 as YSLEER. The CDR3 covers 15 residues.

CDR3 sequence (DNA): TGTGCCAGCAGCCAATACCTCGGGACTAGCGGCGTTGAGCAGTTCTTC. Its protein is CASSQYLGTSGVEQFF. This rearrangement joins TRBV4-2 to TRBJ2-1; TRBD2 matches 11 bases. The ends lost 2 bases at V and 9 bases at J; junction bases unmatched: 9. CDR1 and CDR2 from the germline V gene are LGHNA and YNFKEQ. The CDR3 totals 16 residues.

The V gene is TRBV25-1, the J gene TRBJ1-1, with D perhaps TRBD1 (6 bases). The CDR3 is made up of 15 amino acids. CDR1 is MGHDK, CDR2 SYGVNS, per germline. Deletions cut 4 bases from V and 4 bases from J, with 16 bases between. CDR3 nucleotide sequence: TGTGCCAGCAGTGTGCGTCGGCAGGGGTTCACTGAAGCTTTCTTT. It encodes CASSVRRQGFTEAFF. Full variable domain (remainder filled in from reference TRBV25-1 and TRBJ1-1): EADIYQTPRYLVIGTGKKITLECSQTMGHDKMYWYQQDPGMELHLIHYSYGVNSTEKGDLSSESTVSRIRTEHFPLTLESARPSHTSQYLCASSVRRQGFTEAFFGQGTRLTVV.

This chain connects TRBV5-1 to TRBJ1-3; D is uncertain. V lost 0 bases and J lost 4, with 11 bases in between. This CDR3 has 15 residues. Germline CDR1 is SGHRS and CDR2 is YFSETQ. As DNA, the CDR3 is TGCGCCAGCAGCTTGGCCATCAGCGGGGGAAACACCATATATTTT. Translation: CASSLAISGGNTIYF.

In its sample, this clone was seen a few times. This chain links TRBV5-1 with TRBJ1-1; tentative D call: TRBD1 (6 bases). The CDR3 totals 14 residues. Trimming cost V 4 bases and J 1 base, with 11 bases left between them. Germline V CDR1 and CDR2: SGHRS, YFSETQ. In DNA form, the CDR3 reads TGCGCCAGCAGCGTGGACAGCACGAACACTGAAGCTTTCTTT. Translating it yields CASSVDSTNTEAFF.

As DNA, the CDR3 is TGTGCCAGCCGAGACAGGGGAGTTTATTCACCCCTCCACTTT. Translation: CASRDRGVYSPLHF. The V call is TRBV2, the J call TRBJ1-6; TRBD1 matches 8 bases. This CDR3 spans 14 amino acids. V lost 8 bases, J lost 8 bases, and 8 bases stayed unmatched. Germline-derived CDR1 and CDR2 are SNHLY and FYNNEI.

V gene TRBV9 combines with J gene TRBJ1-4; 10 bases are shared with TRBD1. Germline CDR1 reads SGDLS; CDR2 reads YYNGEE. Trimming took 4 bases from V and 5 from J; bases not matched to a gene: 8. The CDR3 runs 16 residues. The CDR3 sequence: CASSPTGGMRNEKLFF. The CDR3 DNA is TGTGCCAGCAGCCCGACAGGGGGCATGAGGAATGAAAAACTGTTTTTT.

The chain couples TRBV29-1 to TRBJ1-2; TRBD1 matches at 7 bases. V was clipped by 5 bases and J by 0 bases; unmatched bases: 15. The CDR3 loop spans 17 amino acids. Germline-derived CDR1 and CDR2 are SQVTM and ANQGSEA. The CDR3 nucleotides read TGCAGCGTTACGCCCCGGGACAGATCCAGTGCTAACTATGGCTACACCTTC. Its protein product is CSVTPRDRSSANYGYTF.

The chain has TRBV10-3 and TRBJ2-3, with 8 bases aligning to TRBD1. Looked up from germline, CDR1 is ENHRY and CDR2 is SYGVKD. There are 15 residues in the CDR3. V trimming: 8 bases; J trimming: 4 bases; junction bases outside the gene matches: 11. The CDR3 spells CAIASGQGAADTQYF. The DNA for the CDR3 is TGTGCCATCGCCTCCGGACAGGGTGCGGCAGATACGCAGTATTTT.

J is TRBJ1-4 and V is TRBV4-1, with D possibly matching TRBD1 (5 bases). The germline V gene has CDR1 MGHRA and CDR2 YSYEKL. V was pared by 4 bases and J by 5 bases, with 17 bases between. The CDR3 loop spans 16 amino acids. The CDR3 DNA is TGCGCCAGCAGCCTCCTACCATCGACAGAAAATGAAAAACTGTTTTTT. Protein sequence: CASSLLPSTENEKLFF.

The chain combines TRBV19 with TRBJ1-2; D gene ambiguous. V lost 5 bases to trimming and J lost 4 bases, with 14 bases between them. Germline V gene data show CDR1 as LNHDA and CDR2 as SQIVND (reference sequence). This CDR3 is 14 amino acids long. CDR3 bases: TGTGCCAGTAGTTTTAAGTCCCGAGTCTATGGCTACACCTTC. It is translated as CASSFKSRVYGYTF.

The J gene is TRBJ1-1, the V gene TRBV9; the D gene is possibly TRBD1 (5 bases). Germline CDR1 is SGDLS and CDR2 is YYNGEE. The CDR3 consists of 15 residues. V was pared by 4 bases and J by 3 bases, with 16 bases between. This chain's CDR3 is CASSPEAGGDTEAFF. The CDR3 DNA sequence: TGTGCCAGCAGCCCGGAAGCCGGGGGTGACACTGAAGCTTTCTTT.